The next 25 T cell receptor beta chains were all read from a single sample in a study of shared clonotypes between healthy human individuals. The table came from immunoSEQ multiplex PCR; TCRdb's copy has only in-frame clones and leaves some out. The sample includes around 2.5 million clones, 93% of them seen just once. The sequencing sample was made of naive CD4+ T cells from PBMCs. As to subset: CD45RA+ positively selected. These receptor sequences come from a man between 18 and 35 years old in good health. Some clones in this sample may be carry-over from other donors' samples.

V is TRBV2 and J is TRBJ2-1; 11 positions match TRBD2. The CDR3 totals 16 residues. From germline, CDR1 is SNHLY and CDR2 FYNNEI. J gave up 8 bases and V 5 bases, and 11 bases lay outside the gene matches. CDR3 coding DNA: TGTGCCAGCAGTTTTAGCGGGAGGGTTGGAGTAGATGAGCAGTTCTTC. It specifies CASSFSGRVGVDEQFF.

This chain connects TRBV28 to TRBJ1-5, with 8 nucleotides matching TRBD1. The V and J ends lost 3 bases and 7 bases, in that order; junction bases with no gene match: 17. From germline, CDR1 is MDHEN and CDR2 SYDVKM. The CDR3 consists of 18 residues. CDR3 protein: CASSFMEPGGRVGQPQHF. CDR3 DNA sequence: TGTGCCAGCAGTTTTATGGAGCCAGGGGGCAGGGTGGGCCAGCCCCAGCATTTT.

This clone has more than one count but fewer than ten. The rearrangement uses TRBV19 and TRBJ2-2; D unresolved. From germline, CDR1 is LNHDA and CDR2 SQIVND (reference sequence). Trimming removed 7 bases from V and 4 bases from J, with 7 bases in between. CDR3 length equals 12 residues. CDR3 coding DNA: TGTGCCAGTATGGGTATCACCGGGGAGCTGTTTTTT. It is translated as CASMGITGELFF.

J is TRBJ1-1 and V is TRBV7-8; D is unclear. Trimming shortened V by 2 bases and J by 0 bases, and 10 bases separated the two germline ends. CDR1 and CDR2 from the germline V gene are SGHVS and FQNEAQ. The CDR3 runs 15 residues. The CDR3 DNA reads TGTGCCAGCAGCTTATTGGGCGGGTTGAACACTGAAGCTTTCTTT. It encodes CASSLLGGLNTEAFF.

This chain connects TRBV2 to TRBJ1-1; no clear D. This CDR3 region has 12 residues. Germline CDR1 SNHLY, CDR2 FYNNEI. With 4 bases removed from V and 14 bases from J, the gap between germline ends came to 17 bases. The CDR3 DNA sequence: TGTGCCAGCAGTGTCCAAAACCCCCTCGGGTTCTTT. Protein sequence: CASSVQNPLGFF.

The rearrangement uses TRBV4-1 and TRBJ1-3; no clear D gene. The CDR3 consists of 17 residues. Germline V gene lookup returns CDR1 MGHRA and CDR2 YSYEKL. V lost 2 bases to trimming and J lost 3 bases, with 17 bases between them. The CDR3 loop is CASSQRLTAGGGNTIYF. The CDR3 DNA sequence: TGCGCCAGCAGCCAAAGATTAACGGCAGGAGGTGGAAACACCATATATTTT.

The rearrangement joins TRBV7-6 to TRBJ2-7; TRBD2 aligns across 12 bases. The CDR3 sequence is 18 residues long. CDR1 SGHVS and CDR2 FNYEAQ come from the germline V gene. Trimming at V came to 2 bases and at J to 3 bases, leaving 11 bases not matched to a gene. The CDR3 DNA sequence: TGTGCCAGCAGCTTAAGTTTCGGGACTAGCGGGCCGTACTACGAGCAGTACTTC. Protein sequence: CASSLSFGTSGPYYEQYF.

The rearrangement uses TRBV11-2 and TRBJ1-4; D not certain. Per the germline V gene, CDR1 is SGHAT and CDR2 is FQNNGV. The CDR3 sequence is 14 residues long. V was clipped by 2 bases and J by 4 bases, with 8 bases between them. CDR3 region: CASSLQQYNEKLFF. CDR3 sequence (DNA): TGTGCCAGCAGCTTACAGCAGTATAATGAAAAACTGTTTTTT.

This clone was seen only once. This chain joins TRBV7-2 and TRBJ2-1; 9 bases agree with TRBD1. The germline gives CDR1 SGHTA, CDR2 FQGNSA. The CDR3 is 15 residues long. Losses at the gene ends were 5 bases for V and 4 bases for J; bases not matched to a gene: 6. The CDR3 here is CASSPTGGRYNEQFF. In DNA form, the CDR3 reads TGTGCCAGCAGCCCCACAGGGGGCCGGTACAATGAGCAGTTCTTC.

The gene calls are TRBV19 and TRBJ1-1, with 8 bases aligning to TRBD1. The CDR3 totals 14 residues. Trimming cost V 6 bases and J 7 bases; bases outside gene matches: 10. Germline CDR1 LNHDA, CDR2 SQIVND (reference sequence). Here the CDR3 DNA reads TGTGCCAGTAGCCGGACAGGGTATGGGGTTGAAGCTTTCTTT. This encodes CASSRTGYGVEAFF.

This clone was recorded a few times. Other DNA sequences within the sample encode an identical CDR3. The chain couples TRBV28 to TRBJ1-1; 7 bases align to TRBD1. Germline loops: CDR1 MDHEN, CDR2 SYDVKM. Losses at the gene ends were 4 bases for V and 4 bases for J; bases not matched to a gene: 3. This CDR3 comprises 13 residues. The CDR3 nucleotides are TGTGCCAGCAGTTCCCCAGGGGGCACTGAAGCTTTCTTT. Its protein is CASSSPGGTEAFF.

V gene TRBV27 combines with J gene TRBJ2-7; D remains unclear. The CDR3 is made up of 14 amino acids. Germline-derived CDR1 and CDR2 are MNHEY and SMNVEV (reference sequence). The ends were cut back, 2 bases at V and 5 bases at J, with 13 bases in the middle. In DNA, the CDR3 is TGTGCCAGCAGTTTAAAAATATATTATCACGAGCAGTACTTC. Its translation: CASSLKIYYHEQYF.

This clone was detected once. The rearrangement uses TRBV7-6 and TRBJ2-7; TRBD2 might be the D (6 bases). CDR3 length: 15 amino acids. Trimming cost V 0 bases and J 1 base, with 10 bases left between them. CDR1 and CDR2 (germline): SGHVS, FNYEAQ. The DNA for the CDR3 is TGTGCCAGCAGCTTAGCATCGGAGGGTTCCTACGAGCAGTACTTC. Protein product: CASSLASEGSYEQYF.

V usage is TRBV7-2 and J usage is TRBJ2-1; weak D call: TRBD2 (6 bases). There are 16 residues in the CDR3. Trimming left V 5 bases short and J 0 bases short, with 14 bases between. CDR1 is SGHTA, CDR2 FQGNSA, per germline. CDR3 in amino acids: CASSLHSGPSYNEQFF. In nucleotides, the CDR3 is TGTGCCAGCAGCCTACATAGCGGACCCTCCTACAATGAGCAGTTCTTC.

This rearrangement joins TRBV2 to TRBJ2-5, with TRBD2 identical over 8 bases. This CDR3 region has 13 residues. Germline lookup yields CDR1 SNHLY and CDR2 FYNNEI. J gave up 5 bases and V 7 bases, and 6 bases lay outside the gene matches. The CDR3 here is CASNGRAGETQYF. The CDR3, as DNA: TGTGCCAGCAACGGGAGGGCCGGGGAGACCCAGTACTTC.

This clone occurred once. The chain carries TRBV28 and TRBJ2-5; TRBD2 matches 11 bases. J gave up 5 bases and V 8 bases, and 10 bases lay outside the gene matches. The CDR3 covers 15 residues. In germline, CDR1 is MDHEN, CDR2 SYDVKM. CDR3: CASGPTSGMTETQYF. CDR3 DNA: TGTGCCAGCGGTCCGACTAGCGGGATGACGGAGACCCAGTACTTC.

The chain uses TRBV4-3 and TRBJ2-1; 15 nucleotides agree with TRBD2. Losses at the gene ends were 4 bases for V and 7 bases for J; bases not matched to a gene: 8. The V gene's germline CDR1 is LGHNA and CDR2 YSLEER. This CDR3 comprises 17 residues. DNA of the CDR3: TGCGCCAGCAGCCGCGGACTAGCGGGAGGGCCGGGAAATGAGCAGTTCTTC. This translates into CASSRGLAGGPGNEQFF.

The chain joins TRBV6-5 to TRBJ1-2; D possibly corresponds to TRBD1 (5 bases). CDR3 length: 13 residues. Germline V gene lookup returns CDR1 MNHEY and CDR2 SVGAGI. V was shortened by 5 bases and J by 4 bases, with 11 bases between the two germline ends. The DNA for the CDR3 is TGTGCCAGCAGTAAGCAGGGTCCCTATGGCTACACCTTC. This gives the protein CASSKQGPYGYTF.

As for this clone: Other DNA sequences of this sample code for an identical CDR3. The chain is built from TRBV7-2 and TRBJ2-2; D gene unclear. Germline V gene lookup returns CDR1 SGHTA and CDR2 FQGNSA. There are 12 residues in the CDR3. Trimming cost V 6 bases and J 6 bases, with 8 bases left between them. CDR3 coding DNA: TGTGCCAGCAGTCCCCGGGCCGGGGAGCTGTTTTTT. This gives the protein CASSPRAGELFF.

This clone was seen a handful of times. This chain uses TRBV5-5 with TRBJ1-1; D is ambiguous. This CDR3 contains 12 residues. In germline, CDR1 is SGHKS, CDR2 YYEKEE (reference sequence). Trimming pared 0 bases from V and 11 bases from J, leaving 11 bases between. CDR3: CASSLEGERAFF. The CDR3 DNA follows: TGTGCCAGCAGCTTGGAAGGCGAGCGTGCTTTCTTT.

CDR3 region: CASSERGFSYEQYF. DNA for the CDR3: TGTGCCAGCAGTGAACGGGGCTTCTCCTACGAGCAGTACTTC. The chain joins TRBV25-1 to TRBJ2-5; D is possibly TRBD1 or TRBD2 (5 bases each). The closer fit of TRBJ2-7 to the DNA end suggests the J call may be wrong. The CDR3 runs 14 residues. Germline V lookup: CDR1 MGHDK, CDR2 SYGVNS.

This chain links TRBV7-6 with TRBJ2-7; 7 bases match TRBD1. The CDR3 extends over 15 amino acids. Germline lookup yields CDR1 SGHVS and CDR2 FNYEAQ. V dropped 4 bases and J dropped 3; count of bases not matched to a gene: 9. CDR3: CASSSFKGAGYEQYF. CDR3 bases: TGTGCCAGCAGCTCCTTTAAGGGGGCAGGCTACGAGCAGTACTTC.

Only one count was recorded for this clone. This chain uses TRBV10-3 with TRBJ1-2; D may be TRBD1 (6 bases). Trimming left V 8 bases short and J 4 bases short, with 17 bases between. CDR3 length equals 14 residues. Germline assignment: CDR1 ENHRY and CDR2 SYGVKD. CDR3 bases: TGTGCCATCGGATTAGAGACAGGTGGCTATGGCTACACCTTC. Residues: CAIGLETGGYGYTF.

The chain joins TRBV6-1 to TRBJ2-1, with D possibly TRBD2 on 5 matching bases. Trimming took off 0 bases at V and 7 bases at J, with 19 bases between the two ends. The CDR3 consists of 17 residues. Germline lookup yields CDR1 MNHNS and CDR2 SASEGT. The CDR3 DNA is TGTGCCAGCAGTGAAGCCTCCGGGCTCCACCCGGGGAATGAGCAGTTCTTC. The encoded protein is CASSEASGLHPGNEQFF.

The rearrangement links TRBV27 to TRBJ2-1; tentatively, D is TRBD1 or TRBD2 (7 bases each). Germline CDR1 and CDR2: MNHEY and SMNVEV (reference sequence). The V end lost 8 bases, the J end lost 1 base, and 12 bases lay between the germline ends. The length of the CDR3 is 14 residues. The CDR3 here is CASGRGGSYNEQFF. CDR3 DNA: TGTGCCAGCGGCAGGGGGGGGTCCTACAATGAGCAGTTCTTC.